The 13 T cell receptor beta chains given below trace back to one sample, sequenced in a study of shared T cell receptors in the human thymus. Assay used: immunoSEQ multiplex PCR; TCRdb lists only in-frame clones, some missing. The sample consists of roughly 660,000 clones, roughly 90% of them appearing once. These data also featured in a second study, about human thymus T cells.

Source material: thymocytes. The receptors shown here come from a boy in the first two years of life with a congenital heart defect.

This clone occurred a few times. This chain uses TRBV28 with TRBJ1-5; TRBD1 might be the D (6 bases). Germline V gene data show CDR1 as MDHEN and CDR2 as SYDVKM. V lost 5 bases and J 9 bases, leaving 20 bases between the germline ends. The CDR3 loop spans 15 amino acids. The CDR3, as DNA: TGTGCCAGCAGTCCCATGGAATTAAACAGGGCGCCCCAGCATTTT. It yields the protein CASSPMELNRAPQHF.

This chain links TRBV4-3 with TRBJ2-7, with a possible D match to TRBD1 (6 bases). CDR3 length equals 16 residues. Trimming removed 1 base at V and 4 bases at J, with 17 bases between. The V gene's germline CDR1 is LGHNA and CDR2 YSLEER. The CDR3 nucleotides are TGCGCCAGCAGCCAAGCGCCCCGGGACACTGTGTACGAGCAGTACTTC. As protein: CASSQAPRDTVYEQYF.

The chain combines TRBV6-6 with TRBJ2-1, with D perhaps TRBD2 (7 bases). Trimming removed 5 bases from V and 6 bases from J, with 11 bases in between. Germline V CDR1 and CDR2: MNHNY, SVGAGI (reference sequence). The CDR3 consists of 13 residues. The chain's CDR3 is CASSPRGANEQFF. The CDR3 nucleotides are TGTGCCAGCAGTCCTCGGGGGGCCAATGAGCAGTTCTTC.

The gene calls are TRBV7-9 and TRBJ2-7; D is possibly TRBD1 (8 bases). Deletions cut 5 bases from V and 6 bases from J, with 17 bases between. CDR1 and CDR2 (germline): SEHNR, FQNEAQ (reference sequence). The CDR3 covers 14 residues. CDR3 loop: CASSHGQGGGEQYF. As DNA, the CDR3 is TGTGCCAGCAGCCATGGACAGGGCGGGGGCGAGCAGTACTTC.

The CDR3 DNA is TGCGCCAGCAGCTTAAATGGGACTAGCGGCTCCTACAATGAGCAGTTCTTC. It is translated as CASSLNGTSGSYNEQFF. The V gene is TRBV5-1, the J gene TRBJ2-1, with 11 nucleotides matching TRBD2. The ends lost 2 bases at V and 0 bases at J; junction bases unmatched: 4. Germline CDR1 SGHRS, CDR2 YFSETQ. The CDR3 is 17 amino acids.

This chain links TRBV9 with TRBJ2-1, with 12 positions matching TRBD2. The V segment lost 0 bases and the J segment 0 bases; nucleotides outside the gene matches: 10. CDR1 and CDR2 (germline): SGDLS, YYNGEE. The CDR3 sequence is 20 residues long. Here the CDR3 DNA reads TGTGCCAGCAGCGTAGGGCTAGCGGGAGGGCCGGGCCTCTCCTACAATGAGCAGTTCTTC. Translating gives CASSVGLAGGPGLSYNEQFF.

This clone was found a few times. This specimen includes other DNA sequences encoding the same CDR3. The V gene is TRBV19, the J gene TRBJ1-1; 8 bases match TRBD1. The CDR3 contains 14 residues. Germline V gives CDR1 LNHDA, CDR2 SQIVND (reference sequence). The junction had 1 base not matched to a gene; V was cut back by 3 bases and J by 1 base. CDR3 protein: CASSIDRGNTEAFF. The CDR3 DNA is TGTGCCAGTAGTATTGACAGGGGGAACACTGAAGCTTTCTTT.

The chain recombines TRBV28 with TRBJ2-7, with 11 bases identical to TRBD2. The CDR3 length is 16 residues. Germline V CDR1 and CDR2: MDHEN, SYDVKM. J gave up 7 bases and V 5 bases, and 13 bases lay outside the gene matches. The CDR3 DNA is TGTGCCAGCAGTAGTAGCGGGAGGGGGAGAAAGGAAGAGCAGTACTTC. It is translated as CASSSSGRGRKEEQYF.

V gene TRBV7-2 combines with J gene TRBJ2-7; TRBD1 agrees at 9 bases. Germline loops: CDR1 SGHTA, CDR2 FQGNSA. The ends lost 5 bases at V and 4 bases at J; junction bases unmatched: 9. This CDR3 comprises 15 residues. This CDR3 is CASSVTGGAGYEQYF. CDR3 DNA sequence: TGTGCCAGCAGCGTCACAGGGGGCGCGGGTTACGAGCAGTACTTC.

The J gene is TRBJ1-2, the V gene TRBV19; 7 nucleotides align to TRBD1. The V segment lost 7 bases and the J segment 5 bases; nucleotides outside the gene matches: 13. There are 15 residues in the CDR3. The germline gives CDR1 LNHDA, CDR2 SQIVND (reference sequence). In nucleotides, the CDR3 is TGTGCCAGTACCGCCGGGACAGAGGTTTTTTATGGCTACACCTTC. It codes for CASTAGTEVFYGYTF.

The rearrangement joins TRBV9 to TRBJ2-3; 9 nucleotides line up with TRBD1. CDR1 is SGDLS, CDR2 YYNGEE, per germline. V shed 0 bases, J shed 4 bases, and the junction held 6 bases outside the gene matches. This CDR3 has 16 amino acids. For the CDR3, the DNA is TGTGCCAGCAGCGTAGCGGACAGGGGACGGGCAGATACGCAGTATTTT. Translation: CASSVADRGRADTQYF.

This clone appeared a single time. The V gene is TRBV25-1, the J gene TRBJ2-5, with TRBD1 as a possible D gene (6 bases). CDR1 is MGHDK and CDR2 is SYGVNS in the germline V gene. The CDR3 has 16 amino acids. V lost 1 base to trimming and J lost 3 bases, with 15 bases between them. The CDR3 loop is CASSESAGQTKETQYF. The CDR3 nucleotides are TGTGCCAGCAGTGAATCTGCCGGACAGACAAAAGAGACCCAGTACTTC.

This chain joins TRBV6-1 and TRBJ2-7; 9 positions agree with TRBD1. Germline CDR1 is MNHNS and CDR2 is SASEGT. This CDR3 has 15 residues. Trimming took 6 bases from V and 5 from J; bases not matched to a gene: 11. The CDR3: CASSPSTGGEHEQYF. CDR3 sequence (DNA): TGTGCCAGCAGCCCGTCGACAGGGGGTGAGCACGAGCAGTACTTC.